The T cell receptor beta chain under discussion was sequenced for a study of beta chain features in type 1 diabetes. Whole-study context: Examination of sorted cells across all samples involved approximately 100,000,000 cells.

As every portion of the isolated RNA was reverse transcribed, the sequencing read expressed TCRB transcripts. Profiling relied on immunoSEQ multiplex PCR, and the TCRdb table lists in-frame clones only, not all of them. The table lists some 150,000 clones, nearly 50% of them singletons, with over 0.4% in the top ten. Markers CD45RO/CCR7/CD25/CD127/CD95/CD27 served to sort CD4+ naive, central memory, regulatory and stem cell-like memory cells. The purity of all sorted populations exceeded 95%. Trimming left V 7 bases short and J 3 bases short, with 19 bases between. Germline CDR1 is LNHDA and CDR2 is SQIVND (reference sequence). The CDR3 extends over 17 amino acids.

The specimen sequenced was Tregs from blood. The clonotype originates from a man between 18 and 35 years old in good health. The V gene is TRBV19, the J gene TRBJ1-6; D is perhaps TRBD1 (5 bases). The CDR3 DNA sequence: TGTGCCAGTAACCCTGGGCGGGGGAAAGGCTATAATTCACCCCTCCACTTT. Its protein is CASNPGRGKGYNSPLHF. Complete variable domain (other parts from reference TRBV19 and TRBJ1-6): DGGITQSPKYLFRKEGQNVTLSCEQNLNHDAMYWYRQDPGQGLRLIYYSQIVNDFQKGDIAEGYSVSREKKESFPLTVTSAQKNPTAFYLCASNPGRGKGYNSPLHFGNGTRLTVT.